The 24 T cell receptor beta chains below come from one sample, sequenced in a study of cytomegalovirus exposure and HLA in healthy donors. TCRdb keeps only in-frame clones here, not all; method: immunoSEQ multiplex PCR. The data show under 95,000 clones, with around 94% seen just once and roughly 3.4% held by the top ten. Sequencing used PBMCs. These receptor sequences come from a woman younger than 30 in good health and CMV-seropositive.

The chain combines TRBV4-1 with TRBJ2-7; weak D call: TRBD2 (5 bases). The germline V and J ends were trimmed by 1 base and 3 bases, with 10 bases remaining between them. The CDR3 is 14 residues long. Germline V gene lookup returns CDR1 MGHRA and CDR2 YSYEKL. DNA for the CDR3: TGCGCCAGCAGCCAAGCCCTTCGGGGCTACGAGCAGTACTTC. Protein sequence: CASSQALRGYEQYF.

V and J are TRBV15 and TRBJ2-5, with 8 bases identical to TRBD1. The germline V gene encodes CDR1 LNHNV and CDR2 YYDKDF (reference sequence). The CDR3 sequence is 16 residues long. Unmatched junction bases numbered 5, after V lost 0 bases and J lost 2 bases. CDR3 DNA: TGTGCCACCAGCAGAGATGGTACAGGGGGACAAGAGACCCAGTACTTC. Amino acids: CATSRDGTGGQETQYF.

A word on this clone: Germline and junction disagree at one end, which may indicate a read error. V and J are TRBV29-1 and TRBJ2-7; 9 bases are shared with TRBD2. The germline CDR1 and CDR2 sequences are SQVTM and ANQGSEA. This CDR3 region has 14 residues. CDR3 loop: CSVEGGGGDYEQYF. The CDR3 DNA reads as TGCAGCGTAGAAGGTGGCGGGGGGGACTACGAGCAGTACTTC.

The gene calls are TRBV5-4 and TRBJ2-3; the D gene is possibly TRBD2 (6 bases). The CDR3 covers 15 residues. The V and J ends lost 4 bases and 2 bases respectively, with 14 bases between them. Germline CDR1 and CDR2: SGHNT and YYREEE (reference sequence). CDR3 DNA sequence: TGTGCCAGCAGCCCTAAGCGGGTCTCCACAGATACGCAGTATTTT. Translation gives CASSPKRVSTDTQYF.

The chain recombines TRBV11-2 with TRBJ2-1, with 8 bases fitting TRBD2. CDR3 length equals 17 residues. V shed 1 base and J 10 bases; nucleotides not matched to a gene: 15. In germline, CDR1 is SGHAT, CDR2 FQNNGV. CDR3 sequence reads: CASSLAGLGVGVGEQFF. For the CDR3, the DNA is TGTGCCAGCAGCTTAGCGGGACTAGGGGTCGGGGTGGGGGAGCAGTTCTTC.

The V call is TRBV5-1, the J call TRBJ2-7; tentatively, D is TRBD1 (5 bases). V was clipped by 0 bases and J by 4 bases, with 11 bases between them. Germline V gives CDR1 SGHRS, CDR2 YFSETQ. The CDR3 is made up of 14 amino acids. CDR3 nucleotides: TGCGCCAGCAGCTTGGTCCCAGGGCGGTACGAGCAGTACTTC. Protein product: CASSLVPGRYEQYF. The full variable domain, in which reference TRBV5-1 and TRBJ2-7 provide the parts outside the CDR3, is KAGVTQTPRYLIKTRGQQVTLSCSPISGHRSVSWYQQTPGQGLQFLFEYFSETQRNKGNFPGRFSGRQFSNSRSEMNVSTLELGDSALYLCASSLVPGRYEQYFGPGTRLTVT.

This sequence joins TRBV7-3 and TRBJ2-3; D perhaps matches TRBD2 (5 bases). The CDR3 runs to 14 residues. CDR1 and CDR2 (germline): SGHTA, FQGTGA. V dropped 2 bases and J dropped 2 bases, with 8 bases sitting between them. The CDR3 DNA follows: TGTGCCAGCAGCTTAGAGAGGGACACAGATACGCAGTATTTT. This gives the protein CASSLERDTDTQYF.

The CDR3 DNA is TGTGCCAGCAGCTTGATCCTAGCGGGAGGACCCAATGAGCAGTTCTTC. Its translation is CASSLILAGGPNEQFF. The gene calls are TRBV5-5 and TRBJ2-1; 11 bases agree with TRBD2. V was pared by 1 base and J by 6 bases, with 6 bases of the junction left unmatched. This CDR3 comprises 16 residues. Germline V gene lookup returns CDR1 SGHKS and CDR2 YYEKEE (reference sequence).

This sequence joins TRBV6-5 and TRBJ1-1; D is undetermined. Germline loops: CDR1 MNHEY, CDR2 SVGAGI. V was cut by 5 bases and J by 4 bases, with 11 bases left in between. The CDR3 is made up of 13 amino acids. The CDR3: CASSIYRGTEAFF. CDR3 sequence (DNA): TGTGCCAGCAGTATCTACCGGGGCACTGAAGCTTTCTTT.

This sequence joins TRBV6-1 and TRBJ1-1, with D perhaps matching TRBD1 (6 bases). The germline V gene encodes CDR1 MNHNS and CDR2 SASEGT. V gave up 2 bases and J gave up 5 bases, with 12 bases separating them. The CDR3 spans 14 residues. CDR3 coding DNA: TGTGCCAGCAGTGAACGAACAGGGCGAACTGAAGCTTTCTTT. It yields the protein CASSERTGRTEAFF.

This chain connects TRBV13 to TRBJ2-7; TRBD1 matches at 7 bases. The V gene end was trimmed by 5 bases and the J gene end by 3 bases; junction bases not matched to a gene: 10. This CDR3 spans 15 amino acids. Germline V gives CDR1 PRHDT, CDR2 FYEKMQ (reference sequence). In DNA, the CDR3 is TGTGCCAGCAGCCTCCGCCGGGACAGTGTCTACGAGCAGTACTTC. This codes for CASSLRRDSVYEQYF.

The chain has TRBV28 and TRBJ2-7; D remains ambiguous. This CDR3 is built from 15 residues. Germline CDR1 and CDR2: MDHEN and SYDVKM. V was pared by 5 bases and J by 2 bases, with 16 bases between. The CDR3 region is CASSPDTQSPYEQYF. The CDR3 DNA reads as TGTGCCAGCAGTCCCGACACCCAGAGCCCCTACGAGCAGTACTTC.

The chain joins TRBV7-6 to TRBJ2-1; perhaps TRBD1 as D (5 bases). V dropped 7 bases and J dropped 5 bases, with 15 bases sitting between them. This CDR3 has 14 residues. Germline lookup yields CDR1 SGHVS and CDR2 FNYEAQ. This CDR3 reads CASNQGGFNNEQFF. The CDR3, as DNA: TGTGCCAGCAATCAGGGCGGCTTTAACAATGAGCAGTTCTTC. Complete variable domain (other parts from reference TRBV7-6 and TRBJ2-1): GAGVSQSPRYKVTKRGQDVALRCDPISGHVSLYWYRQALGQGPEFLTYFNYEAQQDKSGLPNDRFSAERPEGSISTLTIQRTEQRDSAMYRCASNQGGFNNEQFFGPGTRLTVL.

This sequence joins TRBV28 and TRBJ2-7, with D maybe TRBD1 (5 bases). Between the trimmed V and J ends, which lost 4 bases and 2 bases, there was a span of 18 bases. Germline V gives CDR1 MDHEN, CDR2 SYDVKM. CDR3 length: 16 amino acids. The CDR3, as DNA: TGTGCCAGCAGTTACCCCACCCAGACAGAGACCTACGAGCAGTACTTC. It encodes CASSYPTQTETYEQYF.

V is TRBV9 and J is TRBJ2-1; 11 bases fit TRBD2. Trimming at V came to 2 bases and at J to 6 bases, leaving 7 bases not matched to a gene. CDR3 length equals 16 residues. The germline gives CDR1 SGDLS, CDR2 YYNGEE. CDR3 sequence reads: CASSVLAGGWGNEQFF. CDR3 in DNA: TGTGCCAGCAGCGTCCTAGCGGGAGGATGGGGCAATGAGCAGTTCTTC. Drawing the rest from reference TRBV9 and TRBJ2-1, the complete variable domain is DSGVTQTPKHLITATGQRVTLRCSPRSGDLSVYWYQQSLDQGLQFLIQYYNGEERAKGNILERFSAQQFPDLHSELNLSSLELGDSALYFCASSVLAGGWGNEQFFGPGTRLTVL.

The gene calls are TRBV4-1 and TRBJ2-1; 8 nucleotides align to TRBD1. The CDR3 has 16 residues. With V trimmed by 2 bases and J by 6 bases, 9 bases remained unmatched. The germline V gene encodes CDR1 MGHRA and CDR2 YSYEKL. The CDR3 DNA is TGCGCCAGCAGCCAAAGGGTCAGGACAGGGCCCAATGAGCAGTTCTTC. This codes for CASSQRVRTGPNEQFF.

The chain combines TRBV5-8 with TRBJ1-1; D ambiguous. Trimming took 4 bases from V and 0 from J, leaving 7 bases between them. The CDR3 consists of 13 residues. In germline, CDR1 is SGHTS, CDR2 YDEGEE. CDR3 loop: CASSLTLNTEAFF. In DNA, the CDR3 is TGTGCCAGCAGCCTGACATTGAACACTGAAGCTTTCTTT.

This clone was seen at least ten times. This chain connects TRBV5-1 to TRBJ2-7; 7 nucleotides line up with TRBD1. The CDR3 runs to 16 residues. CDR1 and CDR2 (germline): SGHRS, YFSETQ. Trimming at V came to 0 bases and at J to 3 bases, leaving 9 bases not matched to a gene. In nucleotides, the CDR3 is TGCGCCAGCAGCTTGGACAGGGGTAACGTTGTCTACGAGCAGTACTTC. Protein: CASSLDRGNVVYEQYF. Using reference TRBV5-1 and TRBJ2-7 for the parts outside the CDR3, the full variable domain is KAGVTQTPRYLIKTRGQQVTLSCSPISGHRSVSWYQQTPGQGLQFLFEYFSETQRNKGNFPGRFSGRQFSNSRSEMNVSTLELGDSALYLCASSLDRGNVVYEQYFGPGTRLTVT.

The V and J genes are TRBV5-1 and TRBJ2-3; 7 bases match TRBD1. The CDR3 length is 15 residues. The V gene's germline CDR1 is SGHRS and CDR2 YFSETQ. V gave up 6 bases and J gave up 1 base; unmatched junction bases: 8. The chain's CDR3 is CASKGAVSRTDTQYF. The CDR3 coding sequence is TGCGCCAGCAAGGGGGCCGTTTCTCGCACAGATACGCAGTATTTT.

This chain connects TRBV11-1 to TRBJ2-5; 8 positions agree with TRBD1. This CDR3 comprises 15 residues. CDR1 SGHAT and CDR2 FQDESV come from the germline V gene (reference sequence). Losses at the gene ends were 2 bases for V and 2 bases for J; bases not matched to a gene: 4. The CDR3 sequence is CASSLTGGIQETQYF. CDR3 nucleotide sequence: TGTGCCAGCAGCTTAACAGGGGGAATTCAAGAGACCCAGTACTTC. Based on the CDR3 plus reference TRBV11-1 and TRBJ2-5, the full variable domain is EAEVAQSPRYKITEKSQAVAFWCDPISGHATLYWYRQILGQGPELLVQFQDESVVDDSQLPKDRFSAERLKGVDSTLKIQPAELGDSAMYLCASSLTGGIQETQYFGPGTRLLVL.

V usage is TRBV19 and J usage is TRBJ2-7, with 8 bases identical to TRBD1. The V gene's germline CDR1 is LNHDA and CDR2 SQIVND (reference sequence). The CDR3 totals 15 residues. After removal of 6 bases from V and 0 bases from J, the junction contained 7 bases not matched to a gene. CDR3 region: CASSPEGQVSYEQYF. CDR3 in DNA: TGTGCCAGTAGCCCAGAGGGACAGGTCTCCTACGAGCAGTACTTC.

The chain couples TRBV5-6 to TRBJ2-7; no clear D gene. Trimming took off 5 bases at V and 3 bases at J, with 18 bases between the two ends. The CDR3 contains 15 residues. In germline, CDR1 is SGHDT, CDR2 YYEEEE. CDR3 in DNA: TGTGCCAGCAGTCAGAACGAGGCGACCCACTACGAGCAGTACTTC. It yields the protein CASSQNEATHYEQYF.

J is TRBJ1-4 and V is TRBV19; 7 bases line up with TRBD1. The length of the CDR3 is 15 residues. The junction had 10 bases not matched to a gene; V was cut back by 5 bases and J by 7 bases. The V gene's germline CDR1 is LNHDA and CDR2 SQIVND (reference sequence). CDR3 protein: CASSSGGLGGEKLFF. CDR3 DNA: TGTGCCAGTAGTTCAGGGGGGCTAGGCGGTGAAAAACTGTTTTTT.

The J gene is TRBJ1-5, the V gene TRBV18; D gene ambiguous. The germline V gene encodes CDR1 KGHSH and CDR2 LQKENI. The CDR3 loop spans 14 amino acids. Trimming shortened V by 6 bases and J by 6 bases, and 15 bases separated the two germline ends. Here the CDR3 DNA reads TGTGCCAGCTCTCCCTCCCCCACTGGTCAGCCCCAGCATTTT. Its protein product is CASSPSPTGQPQHF. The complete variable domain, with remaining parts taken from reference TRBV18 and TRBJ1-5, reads NAGVMQNPRHLVRRRGQEARLRCSPMKGHSHVYWYRQLPEEGLKFMVYLQKENIIDESGMPKERFSAEFPKEGPSILRIQQVVRGDSAAYFCASSPSPTGQPQHFGDGTRLSIL.